Listed here are 18 T cell receptor beta chains from one sample, sequenced in a study of glioma-infiltrating T cells. Using RNA template, CDR3s of TCR alpha and beta were amplified with iRepertoire arm-PCR. One entry per CDR3 protein, called by TCRdb with MiXCR from the multiplex PCR reads. The sample consists of a few hundred thousand distinct CDR3 sequences, about 40% of them appearing once. Sequenced sample: glioma tissue, nonneoplastic brain tissue, or PBMCs (not recorded which). All receptors derive from a human donor with low-grade glioma or glioblastoma, undergoing nonglioma brain surgery, or in good health (not recorded which).

This rearrangement joins TRBV7-2 to TRBJ2-5; 13 positions agree with TRBD2. Trimming at V came to 4 bases and at J to 5 bases, leaving 10 bases not matched to a gene. The CDR3 runs 17 residues. Germline CDR1 reads SGHTA; CDR2 reads FQGNSA. For the CDR3, the DNA is TGTGCCAGCAGCTCAGGGACTAGCGGGATGAGCGGTGAGACCCAGTACTTC. This codes for CASSSGTSGMSGETQYF.

This clonotype was seen ten or more times. The J gene is TRBJ1-5, the V gene TRBV27, with TRBD1 matching 9 bases. The CDR3 loop spans 16 amino acids. CDR1 and CDR2 (germline): MNHEY, SMNVEV (reference sequence). V was clipped by 5 bases and J by 6 bases; unmatched bases: 11. CDR3 DNA: TGTGCCAGCAGTCTCGGGGCAACAGGGGGCACTCAGCCCCAGCATTTT. Encoded protein: CASSLGATGGTQPQHF.

CDR3 in DNA: TGTGCCAGCAGCGGCATGCAAGACGTGCATGGCTACACCTTC. Translating gives CASSGMQDVHGYTF. The chain couples TRBV5-4 to TRBJ1-2; D gene uncertain. The V end lost 4 bases, the J end lost 6 bases, and 16 bases lay between the germline ends. CDR3 length: 14 residues. Germline V gene data show CDR1 as SGHNT and CDR2 as YYREEE (reference sequence).

The genes are TRBV5-4 and TRBJ2-5; D is uncertain. The last part of the DNA fits TRBJ2-7 better; the J call may be wrong. The CDR3 totals 12 residues. Per the germline V gene, CDR1 is SGHNT and CDR2 is YYREEE (reference sequence). The CDR3 loop reads CASSLALGEQYF. The CDR3 nucleotides are TGTGCCAGCAGCTTGGCCTTGGGCGAGCAGTACTTC.

In its sample, this clonotype was seen many times. The chain joins TRBV28 to TRBJ1-2; D gene uncertain. From germline, CDR1 is MDHEN and CDR2 SYDVKM. The germline V and J ends were trimmed by 5 bases and 4 bases, with 8 bases remaining between them. The CDR3 length is 12 residues. CDR3 coding DNA: TGTGCCAGCAGTCTGAGGGTCTATGGCTACACCTTC. Its protein is CASSLRVYGYTF.

This clonotype occurred a few times. This chain joins TRBV4-2 and TRBJ2-2; 8 bases line up with TRBD2. The CDR3 loop spans 16 amino acids. V lost 4 bases to trimming and J lost 6 bases; unmatched junction nucleotides: 10. Looked up from germline, CDR1 is LGHNA and CDR2 is YNFKEQ. CDR3 DNA sequence: TGTGCCAGCAGCCCCGCCAGCGGGGGTACATCCGGGGAGCTGTTTTTT. It is translated as CASSPASGGTSGELFF.

V and J are TRBV6-5 and TRBJ2-1; no clear D. The CDR3 is 15 amino acids. The germline V gene has CDR1 MNHEY and CDR2 SVGAGI. V shed 0 bases and J shed 1 base, with 7 bases lying between them. The CDR3 spells CASSYSAESYNEQFF. CDR3 DNA sequence: TGTGCCAGCAGTTACTCCGCGGAATCCTACAATGAGCAGTTCTTC.

Regarding this clonotype: A much larger clone differs from this one at a single base, so this may be a read error. The chain carries TRBV28 and TRBJ2-7, with 9 nucleotides matching TRBD1. The germline V gene has CDR1 MDHEN and CDR2 SYDVKM. The CDR3 contains 14 residues. Trimming cost V 4 bases and J 3 bases; bases outside gene matches: 4. The CDR3 loop is CASSSRGQGYEQYF. The CDR3 DNA reads as TGTGCCAGCAGTTCTAGGGGACAGGGCTACGAGCAGTACTTC.

The chain uses TRBV19 and TRBJ2-7, with D possibly matching TRBD1 (7 bases). Trimming cost V 4 bases and J 5 bases, with 21 bases left between them. CDR3 length: 16 amino acids. Germline CDR1 reads LNHDA; CDR2 reads SQIVND (reference sequence). The chain's CDR3 is CASSTRRGTLRNEQYF. CDR3 nucleotides: TGTGCCAGTAGTACCCGCAGGGGGACTCTGAGGAACGAGCAGTACTTC. Supplemented by reference TRBV19 and TRBJ2-7, the full variable domain reads DGGITQSPKYLFRKEGQNVTLSCEQNLNHDAMYWYRQDPGQGLRLIYYSQIVNDFQKGDIAEGYSVSREKKESFPLTVTSAQKNPTAFYLCASSTRRGTLRNEQYFGPGTRLTVT.

This clonotype was recorded many times. The chain joins TRBV20-1 to TRBJ2-3; perhaps TRBD1 as D (5 bases). This CDR3 is 13 amino acids long. Trimming shortened V by 6 bases and J by 3 bases, and 13 bases separated the two germline ends. The germline V gene encodes CDR1 DFQATT and CDR2 SNEGSKA (reference sequence). This CDR3 reads CSASPDRTDTQYF. The CDR3 region has the DNA TGCAGTGCCTCGCCCGACAGAACAGATACGCAGTATTTT.

This clonotype was detected ten times or more. The J gene is TRBJ2-7, the V gene TRBV20-1, with 9 bases lining up with TRBD2. From germline, CDR1 is DFQATT and CDR2 SNEGSKA (reference sequence). Unmatched junction bases numbered 21, after V lost 4 bases and J lost 5 bases. This CDR3 contains 18 residues. The CDR3, as DNA: TGCAGTGCTAAAGCCCTATATAGCGGGAGTCAACCTAAGGACGAGCAGTACTTC. Protein: CSAKALYSGSQPKDEQYF.

The chain uses TRBV3-1 and TRBJ2-1; TRBD2 matches 14 bases. V gave up 1 base and J gave up 1 base; unmatched junction bases: 9. CDR3 size: 20 residues. Germline CDR1 and CDR2: LGHDT and YNNKEL (reference sequence). The CDR3 region is CASSQVAGTSGSFSYNEQFF. Written as DNA, the CDR3 is TGTGCCAGCAGCCAAGTGGCCGGGACTAGCGGGAGTTTTTCCTACAATGAGCAGTTCTTC.

Many counts were recorded for this clonotype. V and J are TRBV6-1 and TRBJ2-1, with D possibly matching TRBD2 (5 bases). This CDR3 region has 16 residues. Trimming cost V 3 bases and J 6 bases, with 18 bases left between them. The germline V gene encodes CDR1 MNHNS and CDR2 SASEGT. CDR3 sequence reads: CASSERYGLAFNEQFF. The CDR3, as DNA: TGTGCCAGCAGTGAGCGATACGGACTCGCCTTCAATGAGCAGTTCTTC.

The chain employs TRBV19 and TRBJ2-1; D assignment may be TRBD1 or TRBD2 (5 bases each). The CDR3 sequence is 16 residues long. Germline V CDR1 and CDR2: LNHDA, SQIVND (reference sequence). The germline V and J ends were trimmed by 4 bases and 2 bases, with 15 bases remaining between them. The CDR3 here is CASSRGPGGAYNEQFF. The CDR3 DNA reads as TGTGCCAGTAGTAGGGGCCCTGGGGGAGCCTACAATGAGCAGTTCTTC.

This clonotype occurred a few times. The chain links TRBV19 to TRBJ2-3; tentative D call: TRBD1 (5 bases). The germline V and J ends were trimmed by 6 bases and 4 bases, with 17 bases remaining between them. The CDR3 runs to 15 residues. Germline CDR1 is LNHDA and CDR2 is SQIVND (reference sequence). The CDR3 here is CASRQGEFGADTQYF. CDR3 sequence (DNA): TGTGCCAGTAGACAAGGGGAATTCGGCGCAGATACGCAGTATTTT.

The chain links TRBV7-9 to TRBJ2-4; possibly TRBD1 or TRBD2 for D (5 bases each). V lost 5 bases to trimming and J lost 5 bases, with 10 bases between them. Germline CDR1 is SEHNR and CDR2 is FQNEAQ (reference sequence). The CDR3 has 13 residues. CDR3: CASSRDPENIQYF. The CDR3, as DNA: TGTGCCAGCAGCCGGGACCCAGAAAACATTCAGTACTTC.

The chain carries TRBV28 and TRBJ2-7; 9 nucleotides agree with TRBD2. With 6 bases clipped from V and 3 bases from J, the junction kept 24 bases outside the gene matches. The CDR3 runs to 20 residues. From germline, CDR1 is MDHEN and CDR2 SYDVKM. The CDR3 protein is CASSPIHGTSRSPGIYEQYF. The CDR3 DNA reads as TGTGCCAGCAGCCCCATTCACGGGACTAGCCGGTCCCCCGGCATCTACGAGCAGTACTTC.

About this clonotype itself: A clone one base away is much larger, so this may be a read error. The rearrangement joins TRBV28 to TRBJ1-5; tentatively, D is TRBD1 (5 bases). This CDR3 is 15 amino acids long. The germline CDR1 and CDR2 sequences are MDHEN and SYDVKM. CDR3: CASRPTGVSNQPQRF. CDR3 DNA: TGTGCCAGCAGACCAACAGGAGTTAGCAATCAGCCCCAGCGTTTT.